Described below is a single T cell receptor beta chain sequence and its context. This entry belongs to a study of T cell changes during pregnancy in multiple sclerosis. TCRdb's copy holds only in-frame clones and misses some; the assay was immunoSEQ multiplex PCR. The sample has over 85,000 clones, roughly 91% seen once. In germline, CDR1 is LNHNV, CDR2 YYDKDF (reference sequence). This CDR3 spans 14 amino acids. The V and J ends lost 0 bases and 5 bases respectively, with 7 bases between them. This sample comprised peripheral blood, obtained after pregnancy. The gene calls are TRBV15 and TRBJ2-2; weak D call: TRBD1 (6 bases). The receptor comes from a female donor in good health, enrolled as a control in a pregnancy study. The CDR3 loop reads CATSRDQGTGELFF. The CDR3, as DNA: TGTGCCACCAGCAGAGACCAGGGGACCGGGGAGCTGTTTTTT.